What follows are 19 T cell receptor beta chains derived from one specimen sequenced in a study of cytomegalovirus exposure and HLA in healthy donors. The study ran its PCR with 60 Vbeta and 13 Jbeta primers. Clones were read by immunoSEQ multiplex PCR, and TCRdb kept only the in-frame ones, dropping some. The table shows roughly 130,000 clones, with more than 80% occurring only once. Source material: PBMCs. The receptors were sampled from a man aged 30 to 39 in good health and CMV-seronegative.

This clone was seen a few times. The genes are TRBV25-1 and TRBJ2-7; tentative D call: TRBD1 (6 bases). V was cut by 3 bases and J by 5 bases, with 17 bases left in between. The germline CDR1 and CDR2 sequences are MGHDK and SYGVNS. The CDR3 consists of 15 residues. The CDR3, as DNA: TGTGCCAGCAGTGAGGCATTGTCGGGACAAAACGAGCAGTACTTC. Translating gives CASSEALSGQNEQYF.

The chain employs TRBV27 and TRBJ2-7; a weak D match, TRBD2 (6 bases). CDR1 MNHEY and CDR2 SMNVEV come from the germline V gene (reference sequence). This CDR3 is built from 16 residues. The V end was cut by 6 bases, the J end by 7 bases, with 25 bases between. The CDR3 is CASRPEGLVGGGEQYF. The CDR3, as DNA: TGTGCCAGCAGACCGGAGGGGCTAGTGGGAGGTGGGGAGCAGTACTTC.

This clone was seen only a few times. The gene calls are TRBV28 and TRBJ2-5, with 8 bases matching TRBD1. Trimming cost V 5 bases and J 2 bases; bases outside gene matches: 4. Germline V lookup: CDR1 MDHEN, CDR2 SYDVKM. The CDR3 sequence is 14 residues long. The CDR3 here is CASSRTGYQETQYF. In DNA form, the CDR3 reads TGTGCCAGCAGTCGGACAGGGTATCAAGAGACCCAGTACTTC.

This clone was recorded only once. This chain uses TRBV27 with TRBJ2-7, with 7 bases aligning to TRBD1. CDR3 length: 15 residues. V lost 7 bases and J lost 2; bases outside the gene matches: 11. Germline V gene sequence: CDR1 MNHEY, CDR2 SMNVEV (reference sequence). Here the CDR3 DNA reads TGTGCCAGCACGAAGATAGGGGGCTCACCCTACGAGCAGTACTTC. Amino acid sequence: CASTKIGGSPYEQYF.

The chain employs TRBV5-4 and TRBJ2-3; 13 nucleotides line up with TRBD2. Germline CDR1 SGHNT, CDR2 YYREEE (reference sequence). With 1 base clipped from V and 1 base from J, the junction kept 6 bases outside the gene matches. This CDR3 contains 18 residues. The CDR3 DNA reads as TGTGCCAGCAGCTTGAGGACTAGCGGGAGTTTCGGCACAGATACGCAGTATTTT. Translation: CASSLRTSGSFGTDTQYF.

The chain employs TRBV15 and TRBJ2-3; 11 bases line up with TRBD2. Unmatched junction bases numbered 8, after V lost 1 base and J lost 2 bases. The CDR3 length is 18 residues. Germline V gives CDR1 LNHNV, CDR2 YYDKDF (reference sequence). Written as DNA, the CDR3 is TGTGCCACCAGCAGAGGACTAGCGGGGAACACATACACAGATACGCAGTATTTT. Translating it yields CATSRGLAGNTYTDTQYF.

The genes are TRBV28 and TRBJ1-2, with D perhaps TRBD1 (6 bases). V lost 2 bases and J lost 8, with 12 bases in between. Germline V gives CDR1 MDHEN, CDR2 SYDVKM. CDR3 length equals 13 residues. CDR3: CASSLGQGLGYTF. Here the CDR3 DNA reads TGTGCCAGCAGTTTAGGGCAGGGGCTCGGCTACACCTTC.

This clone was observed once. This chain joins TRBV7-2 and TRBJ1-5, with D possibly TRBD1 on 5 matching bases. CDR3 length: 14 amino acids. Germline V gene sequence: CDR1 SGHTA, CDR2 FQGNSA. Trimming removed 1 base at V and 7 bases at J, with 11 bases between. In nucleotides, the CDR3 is TGTGCCAGCAGCTTAGGATTGGGGGGACAGCCCCAGCATTTT. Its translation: CASSLGLGGQPQHF. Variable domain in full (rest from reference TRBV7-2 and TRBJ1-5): GAGVSQSPSNKVTEKGKDVELRCDPISGHTALYWYRQSLGQGLEFLIYFQGNSAPDKSGLPSDRFSAERTGGSVSTLTIQRTQQEDSAVYLCASSLGLGGQPQHFGDGTRLSIL.

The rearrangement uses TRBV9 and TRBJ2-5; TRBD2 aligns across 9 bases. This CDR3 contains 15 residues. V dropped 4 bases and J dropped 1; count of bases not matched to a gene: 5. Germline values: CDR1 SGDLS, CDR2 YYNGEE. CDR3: CASSFGTSLQETQYF. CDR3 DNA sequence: TGTGCCAGCAGCTTCGGGACTAGCCTCCAAGAGACCCAGTACTTC.

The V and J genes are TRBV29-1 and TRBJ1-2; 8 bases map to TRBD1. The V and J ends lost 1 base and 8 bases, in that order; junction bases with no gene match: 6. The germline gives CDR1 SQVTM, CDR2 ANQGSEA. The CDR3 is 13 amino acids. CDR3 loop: CSVEGTGLEGYTF. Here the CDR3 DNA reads TGCAGCGTTGAAGGGACAGGGCTGGAGGGCTACACCTTC.

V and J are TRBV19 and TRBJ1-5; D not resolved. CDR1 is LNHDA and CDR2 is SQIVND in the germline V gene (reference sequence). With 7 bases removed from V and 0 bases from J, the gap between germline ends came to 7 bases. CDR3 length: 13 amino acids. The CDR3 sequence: CASNPSSNQPQHF. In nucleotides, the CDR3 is TGTGCCAGTAATCCCAGTAGCAATCAGCCCCAGCATTTT.

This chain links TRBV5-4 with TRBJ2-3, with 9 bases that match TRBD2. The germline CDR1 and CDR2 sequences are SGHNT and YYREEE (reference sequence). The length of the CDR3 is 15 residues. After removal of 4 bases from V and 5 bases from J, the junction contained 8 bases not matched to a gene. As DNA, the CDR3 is TGTGCCAGCAGCGTACCGGGACTAGCTCTAGATACGCAGTATTTT. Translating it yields CASSVPGLALDTQYF.

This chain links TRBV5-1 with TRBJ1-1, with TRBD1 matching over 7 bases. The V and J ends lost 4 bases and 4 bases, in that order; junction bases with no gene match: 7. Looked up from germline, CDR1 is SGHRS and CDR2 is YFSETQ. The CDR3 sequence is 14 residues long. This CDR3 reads CASSLVGGVTEAFF. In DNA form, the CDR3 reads TGCGCCAGCAGCCTCGTAGGGGGCGTCACTGAAGCTTTCTTT.

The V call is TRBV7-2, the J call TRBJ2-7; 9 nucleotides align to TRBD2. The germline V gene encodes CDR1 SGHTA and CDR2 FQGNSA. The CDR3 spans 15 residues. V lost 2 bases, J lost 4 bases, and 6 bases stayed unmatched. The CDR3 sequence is CASSLNSGSTYEQYF. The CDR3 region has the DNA TGTGCCAGCAGCTTAAATAGCGGGAGTACGTACGAGCAGTACTTC.

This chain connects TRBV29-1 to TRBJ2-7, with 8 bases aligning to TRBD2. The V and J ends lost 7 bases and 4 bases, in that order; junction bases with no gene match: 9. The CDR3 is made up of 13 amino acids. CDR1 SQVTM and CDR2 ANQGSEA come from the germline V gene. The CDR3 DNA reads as TGCAGCGCCCTTTTAGCGGGGACGTACGAGCAGTACTTC. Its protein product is CSALLAGTYEQYF.

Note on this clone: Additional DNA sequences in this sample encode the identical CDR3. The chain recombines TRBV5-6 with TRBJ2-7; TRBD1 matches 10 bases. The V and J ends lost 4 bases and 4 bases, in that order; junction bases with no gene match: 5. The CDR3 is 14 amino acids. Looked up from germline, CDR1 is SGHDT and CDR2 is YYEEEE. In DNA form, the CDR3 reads TGTGCCAGCAGCCAGGGACAGGGGAGGTACGAGCAGTACTTC. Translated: CASSQGQGRYEQYF.

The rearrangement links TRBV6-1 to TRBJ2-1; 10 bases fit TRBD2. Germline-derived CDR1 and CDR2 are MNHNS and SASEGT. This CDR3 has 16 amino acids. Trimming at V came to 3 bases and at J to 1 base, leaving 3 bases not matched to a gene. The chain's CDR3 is CASSDSTSGSYNEQFF. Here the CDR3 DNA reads TGTGCCAGCAGTGATTCGACTAGCGGGTCCTACAATGAGCAGTTCTTC.

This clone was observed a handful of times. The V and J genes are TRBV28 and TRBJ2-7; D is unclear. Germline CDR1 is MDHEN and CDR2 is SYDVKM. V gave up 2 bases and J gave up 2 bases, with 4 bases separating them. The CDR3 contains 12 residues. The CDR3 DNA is TGTGCCAGCAGTTTAGGCACCTACGAGCAGTACTTC. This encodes CASSLGTYEQYF.

The CDR3 region is CASSQDLGAEQYF. The CDR3 DNA is TGCGCCAGCAGCCAAGATTTAGGAGCGGAGCAGTACTTC. The V gene is TRBV4-3, the J gene TRBJ2-7, with unresolved D. This CDR3 contains 13 residues. CDR1 and CDR2 (germline): LGHNA, YSLEER. Trimming took 0 bases from V and 7 from J, leaving 10 bases between them.